The 25 T cell receptor beta chains in this list originate from one sample, sequenced in a study of control samples from healthy donors and cancer patients. Sequencing was performed with immunoSEQ multiplex PCR; in TCRdb, only in-frame clones are kept and a portion is missing. The sample consists of 200,000 or so clones, roughly 94% of them appearing once. The source material was blood. These receptors all stem from a man between 45 and 60 years old in good health.

The genes are TRBV18 and TRBJ1-4; D ambiguous. Trimming left V 3 bases short and J 6 bases short, with 14 bases between. This CDR3 is built from 15 residues. The germline CDR1 and CDR2 sequences are KGHSH and LQKENI. This chain's CDR3 is CASSPRTAVDEKLFF. The CDR3 region has the DNA TGTGCCAGCTCACCTAGGACGGCGGTGGATGAAAAACTGTTTTTT.

The chain carries TRBV5-1 and TRBJ1-4, with D perhaps TRBD1 (5 bases). Germline V gene lookup returns CDR1 SGHRS and CDR2 YFSETQ. Trimming took off 4 bases at V and 3 bases at J, with 10 bases between the two ends. CDR3 length: 14 amino acids. CDR3 nucleotide sequence: TGCGCCAGCAGCCCCAACAGGCCTAATGAAAAACTGTTTTTT. The encoded protein is CASSPNRPNEKLFF.

In nucleotides, the CDR3 is TGCGCCAGCAGCGTGAGACAGGGGGGAGTGTTAGGAGATACGCAGTATTTT. It encodes CASSVRQGGVLGDTQYF. V usage is TRBV5-1 and J usage is TRBJ2-3; 9 bases match TRBD1. The CDR3 runs 17 residues. Per the germline V gene, CDR1 is SGHRS and CDR2 is YFSETQ. V shed 4 bases and J 5 bases; nucleotides not matched to a gene: 14.

V usage is TRBV19 and J usage is TRBJ2-2; possibly TRBD2 for D (5 bases). The CDR3 totals 15 residues. V shed 5 bases and J shed 0 bases, with 10 bases lying between them. Germline values: CDR1 LNHDA, CDR2 SQIVND (reference sequence). Here the CDR3 DNA reads TGTGCCAGTAGTGTTCGGGGTGCGAACACCGGGGAGCTGTTTTTT. This sequence encodes CASSVRGANTGELFF.

The chain recombines TRBV19 with TRBJ2-1, with 7 bases aligning to TRBD1. Unmatched junction bases numbered 0, after V lost 0 bases and J lost 4 bases. CDR3 length: 14 residues. Per the germline V gene, CDR1 is LNHDA and CDR2 is SQIVND (reference sequence). CDR3 DNA: TGTGCCAGTAGTATAGAGGGACAGTACAATGAGCAGTTCTTC. Translating gives CASSIEGQYNEQFF.

The chain carries TRBV7-2 and TRBJ2-3, with 8 bases lining up with TRBD1. V dropped 5 bases and J dropped 0; count of bases not matched to a gene: 7. The CDR3 spans 16 residues. The V gene's germline CDR1 is SGHTA and CDR2 FQGNSA. CDR3 nucleotides: TGTGCCAGCAGCGGTATGGGACAGGCTAGCACAGATACGCAGTATTTT. Its translation is CASSGMGQASTDTQYF.

V gene TRBV5-1 combines with J gene TRBJ2-3; D might be TRBD1 (7 bases). CDR1 is SGHRS, CDR2 YFSETQ, per germline. The CDR3 has 15 residues. Between the trimmed V and J ends, which lost 10 bases and 6 bases, there was a span of 24 bases. The CDR3 region is CASQRGDRPWDTQYF. DNA for the CDR3: TGCGCCTCGCAAAGGGGGGACAGACCCTGGGATACGCAGTATTTT.

This clone showed up just a few times. This chain joins TRBV6-5 and TRBJ1-6; D is unclear. Germline V lookup: CDR1 MNHEY, CDR2 SVGAGI. Trimming left V 5 bases short and J 8 bases short, with 13 bases between. This CDR3 contains 14 residues. CDR3 amino acids: CASSQTGEYSPLHF. CDR3 bases: TGTGCCAGCAGTCAAACCGGGGAGTATTCACCCCTCCACTTT.

The chain is built from TRBV7-2 and TRBJ1-1; D unresolved. This CDR3 is built from 11 residues. V was trimmed by 5 bases and J by 1 base, leaving 2 bases between them. Germline lookup yields CDR1 SGHTA and CDR2 FQGNSA. The CDR3 spells CASSQNTEAFF. Written as DNA, the CDR3 is TGTGCCAGCAGCCAGAACACTGAAGCTTTCTTT.

This rearrangement joins TRBV10-1 to TRBJ2-3; TRBD2 agrees at 9 bases. The CDR3 has 15 residues. CDR1 is WNHNN, CDR2 SYGVQD, per germline (reference sequence). Trimming took 4 bases from V and 4 from J; bases not matched to a gene: 6. The chain's CDR3 is CASSVGTSNADTQYF. The CDR3 nucleotides are TGCGCCAGCAGTGTAGGGACTAGCAACGCAGATACGCAGTATTTT.

The genes are TRBV9 and TRBJ2-2; D not certain. Germline CDR1 is SGDLS and CDR2 is YYNGEE. V gave up 0 bases and J gave up 5 bases, with 5 bases separating them. The CDR3 contains 13 residues. CDR3 nucleotide sequence: TGTGCCAGCAGCGTAGAATGGACCGGGGAGCTGTTTTTT. Its protein is CASSVEWTGELFF.

The CDR3: CASSDTPSQGTRGYTF. CDR3 bases: TGTGCCAGCAGTGACACCCCGTCACAGGGGACGCGGGGCTACACCTTC. The chain joins TRBV6-4 to TRBJ1-2; the match to TRBD1 covers 7 bases. J lost 8 bases, V lost 2 bases, and 14 bases had no gene match. Germline CDR1 reads MRHNA; CDR2 reads SNTAGT. CDR3 length equals 16 residues.

This clone was seen just once. This CDR3 is CASSSYGYTF. DNA of the CDR3: TGTGCCAGCAGTTCCTATGGCTACACCTTC. This chain uses TRBV28 with TRBJ1-2; D uncertain. Germline CDR1 is MDHEN and CDR2 is SYDVKM. The V end was cut by 4 bases, the J end by 4 bases, with 1 base between. The CDR3 totals 10 residues.

This sequence joins TRBV19 and TRBJ1-2; D may be TRBD1 (6 bases). The CDR3 spans 14 residues. Trimming took 3 bases from V and 5 from J, leaving 13 bases between them. Germline lookup yields CDR1 LNHDA and CDR2 SQIVND (reference sequence). The CDR3 loop reads CASSIQQGQYGYTF. Written as DNA, the CDR3 is TGTGCCAGTAGTATCCAACAGGGTCAGTATGGCTACACCTTC.

V is TRBV29-1 and J is TRBJ2-1, with no clear D. CDR3 size: 13 residues. Trimming removed 4 bases at V and 4 bases at J, with 11 bases between. Per the germline V gene, CDR1 is SQVTM and CDR2 is ANQGSEA. The DNA for the CDR3 is TGCAGCGTTGGGCACGCACTATACAATGAGCAGTTCTTC. Protein product: CSVGHALYNEQFF.

The genes are TRBV5-4 and TRBJ2-2; D uncertain. From germline, CDR1 is SGHNT and CDR2 YYREEE (reference sequence). The CDR3 extends over 12 amino acids. V was shortened by 0 bases and J by 6 bases, with 3 bases between the two germline ends. DNA for the CDR3: TGTGCCAGCAGCTTGGAGTCCGGGGAGCTGTTTTTT. Its translation: CASSLESGELFF.

This clone was picked up one time. V usage is TRBV3-1 (or the pseudogene TRBV3-2) and J usage is TRBJ1-2; a weak D match, TRBD1 (6 bases). The CDR3 contains 15 residues. Germline CDR1 is LGHDT and CDR2 is YNNKEL (reference sequence). Trimming took off 4 bases at V and 10 bases at J, with 22 bases between the two ends. CDR3 in DNA: TGTGCCAGCAGCCCTACAGGGAGGCAGAGGAAAGACTACACCTTC. It specifies CASSPTGRQRKDYTF.

The genes are TRBV6-5 and TRBJ1-2; a possible D gene is TRBD1 (6 bases). The CDR3 runs 15 residues. Germline-derived CDR1 and CDR2 are MNHEY and SVGAGI. The germline V and J ends were trimmed by 2 bases and 2 bases, with 12 bases remaining between them. The CDR3 is CASSYPAGANYGYTF. CDR3 nucleotide sequence: TGTGCCAGCAGTTACCCGGCAGGGGCCAACTATGGCTACACCTTC.

The CDR3 nucleotides read TGTGCCAGCACACTGGAAGGGACAGCCTACGAGCAGTACGTC. This encodes CASTLEGTAYEQYV. The V call is TRBV5-5, the J call TRBJ2-7; 7 nucleotides agree with TRBD1. This CDR3 is 14 amino acids long. Trimming at V came to 6 bases and at J to 2 bases, leaving 8 bases not matched to a gene. CDR1 and CDR2 from the germline V gene are SGHKS and YYEKEE (reference sequence).

The chain recombines TRBV6-2 or TRBV6-3 with TRBJ2-7; weak D call: TRBD1 (6 bases). The CDR3 covers 16 residues. CDR1 is MNHEY, CDR2 SVGEGT, per germline. The V end was cut by 5 bases, the J end by 3 bases, with 20 bases between. CDR3 in DNA: TGTGCCAGCAGTCGAGCCGTAACAGGGTCGAACTACGAGCAGTACTTC. It is translated as CASSRAVTGSNYEQYF.

The rearrangement links TRBV6-5 to TRBJ1-1; D gene uncertain. Trimming removed 0 bases from V and 2 bases from J, with 10 bases in between. The CDR3 has 15 residues. CDR1 and CDR2 from the germline V gene are MNHEY and SVGAGI. The CDR3 DNA reads TGTGCCAGCAGTTACTCGATTGGCACCAACACTGAAGCTTTCTTT. It encodes CASSYSIGTNTEAFF.

This clone occurred once. The rearrangement links TRBV6-5 to TRBJ1-4, with D uncertain. Germline loops: CDR1 MNHEY, CDR2 SVGAGI. The CDR3 has 15 amino acids. Deletions cut 7 bases from V and 8 bases from J, with 20 bases between. CDR3 loop: CASTFSGLGGEKLFF. For the CDR3, the DNA is TGTGCCAGCACCTTTAGCGGACTCGGCGGGGAAAAACTGTTTTTT.

Comment on this clone: An end of the junction differs from the germline gene, which may be a read error. The CDR3 sequence: CASSPRLAYRYTF. The DNA for the CDR3 is TGTGCCAGCAGTCCCCGGCTTGCCTATCGCTACACCTTC. This chain connects TRBV28 to TRBJ1-2; D is ambiguous. Germline-derived CDR1 and CDR2 are MDHEN and SYDVKM. This CDR3 spans 13 amino acids.

The chain carries TRBV11-1 and TRBJ2-3; a possible D gene is TRBD2 (5 bases). Trimming left V 4 bases short and J 3 bases short, with 14 bases between. Germline V gene sequence: CDR1 SGHAT, CDR2 FQDESV (reference sequence). The CDR3 length is 15 residues. In nucleotides, the CDR3 is TGTGCCAGCAGCTCCCTACCCCGGGGAACAGATACGCAGTATTTT. It specifies CASSSLPRGTDTQYF.

The chain uses TRBV3-1 (or the pseudogene TRBV3-2) and TRBJ1-5, with D maybe TRBD1 (6 bases). The CDR3 is made up of 15 amino acids. V was shortened by 4 bases and J by 7 bases, with 17 bases between the two germline ends. Germline-derived CDR1 and CDR2 are LGHDT and YNNKEL (reference sequence). The CDR3 sequence is CASSPESGGGQPQHF. The CDR3 nucleotides read TGTGCCAGCAGCCCCGAGTCCGGGGGCGGGCAGCCCCAGCATTTT.